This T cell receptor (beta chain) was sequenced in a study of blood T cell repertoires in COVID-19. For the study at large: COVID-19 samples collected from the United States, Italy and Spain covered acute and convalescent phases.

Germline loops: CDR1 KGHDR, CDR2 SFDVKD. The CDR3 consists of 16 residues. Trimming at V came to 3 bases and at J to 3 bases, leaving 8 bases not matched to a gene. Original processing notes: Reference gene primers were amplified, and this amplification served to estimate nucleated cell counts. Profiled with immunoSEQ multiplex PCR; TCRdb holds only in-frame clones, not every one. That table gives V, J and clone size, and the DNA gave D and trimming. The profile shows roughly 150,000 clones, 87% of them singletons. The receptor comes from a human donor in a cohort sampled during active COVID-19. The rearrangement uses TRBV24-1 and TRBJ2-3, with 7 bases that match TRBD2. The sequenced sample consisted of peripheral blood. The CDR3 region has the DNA TGTGCCACCAGTGATCTGAGGGAGGGTGTAACAGATACGCAGTATTTT. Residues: CATSDLREGVTDTQYF.